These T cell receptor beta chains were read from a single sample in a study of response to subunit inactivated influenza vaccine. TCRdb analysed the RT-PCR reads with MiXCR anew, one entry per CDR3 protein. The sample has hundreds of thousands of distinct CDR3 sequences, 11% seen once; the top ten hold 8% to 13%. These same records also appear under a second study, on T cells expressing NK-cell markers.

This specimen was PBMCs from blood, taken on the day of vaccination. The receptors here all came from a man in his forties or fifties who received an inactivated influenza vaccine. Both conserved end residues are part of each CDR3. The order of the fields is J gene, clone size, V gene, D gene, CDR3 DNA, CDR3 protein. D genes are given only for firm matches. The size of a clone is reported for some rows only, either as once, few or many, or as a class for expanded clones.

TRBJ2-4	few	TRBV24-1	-	TGTGCCACCAGTGATTTTTGGCCCCAAGCCAAAAACATTCAGTACTTC	CATSDFWPQAKNIQYF
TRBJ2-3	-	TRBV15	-	TGTGCCACCAGCGGATGGGGCCGCACAGATACGCAGTATTTT	CATSGWGRTDTQYF
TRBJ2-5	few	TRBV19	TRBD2	TGTGCCAGTAGTAGCGGGAGGAACCAAGAGACCCAGTACTTC	CASSSGRNQETQYF
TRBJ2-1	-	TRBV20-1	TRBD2	TGCAGTGCTAGTAGCGGGGGGGCCAGTAGGCAGTTCTTC	CSASSGGASRQFF
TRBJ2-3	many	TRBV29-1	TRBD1	TGCAGCTTTCGACAGGGGGCTACTTCAGATACGCAGTATTTT	CSFRQGATSDTQYF
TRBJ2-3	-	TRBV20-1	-	TGCAGTGCTCTTAGCTGGGGCACAGATACGCAGTATTTT	CSALSWGTDTQYF
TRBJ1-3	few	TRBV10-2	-	TGCGCCAGCAGTGACAGGACGCAAGGAAACACCATATATTTT	CASSDRTQGNTIYF
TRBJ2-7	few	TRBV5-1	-	TGCGCCAGCAGCTCCACAGGACTACAGTCCTCCTACGAGCAGTACTTC	CASSSTGLQSSYEQYF
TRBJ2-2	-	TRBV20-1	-	TGCAGTGCTAGATTTCGGGCAGGCCCCGGGGAGCTGTTTTTT	CSARFRAGPGELFF
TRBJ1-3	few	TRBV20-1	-	TGCAGTGCCTGGGACACGTCCTCTGGAAACACCATATATTTT	CSAWDTSSGNTIYF
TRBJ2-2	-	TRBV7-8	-	TGTGCCAGCAGCTTACCCAGATTGAACACCGGGGAGCTGTTTTTT	CASSLPRLNTGELFF
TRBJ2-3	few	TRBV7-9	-	TGTGCCAGCAGCTTGTTTGGGGTCGCGGTGGCCACAGATACGCAGTATTTT	CASSLFGVAVATDTQYF
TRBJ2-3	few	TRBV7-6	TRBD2	TGTGCCAGCAGCTTAACGGGGGGAGGACGCCGGCTAGATACGCAGTATTTT	CASSLTGGGRRLDTQYF
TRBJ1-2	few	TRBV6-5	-	TGTGCCAGCAGTTACTCCTGGGAGGAGGACTATGGCTACACCTTC	CASSYSWEEDYGYTF
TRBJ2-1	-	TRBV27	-	TGTGCCAGCAAGTCGCAGGGGAGTTACAATGAGCAGTTCTTC	CASKSQGSYNEQFF
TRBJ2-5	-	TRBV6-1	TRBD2	TGTGCCAGCAGTCAGAGCGGGAGTGTGGAGACCCAGTACTTC	CASSQSGSVETQYF
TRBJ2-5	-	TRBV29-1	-	TGCAGCGTTGCTTGGGGTTTAGAGACCCAGTACTTC	CSVAWGLETQYF
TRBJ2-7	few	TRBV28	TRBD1	TGTGCCAGCAGCACACAGGGGAACCCCTACGAGCAGTACTTC	CASSTQGNPYEQYF
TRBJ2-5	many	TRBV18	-	TGTGCCAGCTCACCTCGGGGTGAAGAGACCCAGTACTTC	CASSPRGEETQYF
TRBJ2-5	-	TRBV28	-	TGTGCCAGCAGTTTATTCGAACTAGCAGTACAAGAGACCCAGTACTTC	CASSLFELAVQETQYF
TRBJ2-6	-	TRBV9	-	TGTGCCAGCAGTCGGTCTGGCACTGGGGCCAACGTCCTGACTTTC	CASSRSGTGANVLTF
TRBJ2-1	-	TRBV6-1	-	TGTGCCAGCAGTGAAGAGGACTTGCAGTTCTTC	CASSEEDLQFF